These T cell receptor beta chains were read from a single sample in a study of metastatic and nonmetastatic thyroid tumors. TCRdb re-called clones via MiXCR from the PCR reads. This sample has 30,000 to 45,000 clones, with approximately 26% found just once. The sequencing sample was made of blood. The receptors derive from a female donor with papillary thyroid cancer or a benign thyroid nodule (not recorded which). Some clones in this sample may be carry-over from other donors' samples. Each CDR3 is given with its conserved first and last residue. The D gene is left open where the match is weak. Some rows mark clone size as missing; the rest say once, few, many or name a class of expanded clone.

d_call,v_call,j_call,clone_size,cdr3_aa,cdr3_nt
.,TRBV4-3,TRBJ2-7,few,CASSQYPRGLDEQYF,TGCGCCAGCAGCCAATACCCCCGGGGGCTAGACGAGCAGTACTTC
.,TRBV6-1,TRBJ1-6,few,CASRQGLSSPLHF,TGTGCCAGCAGACAGGGTCTGAGTTCACCCCTCCACTTT
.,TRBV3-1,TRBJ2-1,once,CASIRTSVGATDEQFF,TGTGCCAGCATCCGCACTAGCGTGGGGGCCACGGATGAGCAGTTCTTC
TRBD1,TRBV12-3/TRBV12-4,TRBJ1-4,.,CASSREGAANEKLFF,TGTGCCAGCAGCCGCGAGGGGGCTGCTAATGAAAAACTGTTTTTT
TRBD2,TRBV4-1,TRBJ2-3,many,CASSQEQLAIDTQYF,TGCGCCAGCAGCCAAGAACAACTAGCGATAGATACGCAGTATTTT
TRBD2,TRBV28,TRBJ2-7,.,CASSFPTGRESEAEQYF,TGTGCCAGCAGTTTCCCAACGGGGAGGGAGAGTGAGGCCGAGCAGTACTTC
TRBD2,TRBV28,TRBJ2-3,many,CASSPGTSDSTDTQYF,TGTGCCAGCAGTCCCGGGACTAGCGATAGCACAGATACGCAGTATTTT
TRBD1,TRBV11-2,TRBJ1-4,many,CASSLGTGVGEKLFF,TGTGCCAGCAGCTTAGGCACAGGGGTAGGGGAAAAACTGTTTTTT
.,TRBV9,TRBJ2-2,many,CASSVGAFTHTGELFF,TGTGCCAGCAGCGTGGGCGCCTTTACTCACACCGGGGAGCTGTTTTTT
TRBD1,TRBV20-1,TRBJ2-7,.,CSASAYRGYYEQYF,TGCAGTGCTAGCGCATACAGGGGATATTACGAGCAGTACTTC
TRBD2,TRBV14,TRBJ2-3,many,CASSQPPGTSGSSTDTQYF,TGTGCCAGCAGCCAACCACCCGGGACTAGCGGCTCTAGCACAGATACGCAGTATTTT
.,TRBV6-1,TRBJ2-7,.,CASSEMPFSGPPYEQYF,TGTGCCAGCAGTGAAATGCCTTTCTCCGGTCCTCCCTACGAGCAGTACTTC
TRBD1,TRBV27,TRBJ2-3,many,CASRFRGQGADTQYF,TGTGCCAGCCGGTTCCGGGGACAGGGAGCAGATACGCAGTATTTT
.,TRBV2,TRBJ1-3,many,CASSEVGARNTIYF,TGTGCCAGCAGTGAAGTGGGTGCGAGAAACACCATATATTTT
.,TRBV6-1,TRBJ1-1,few,CASISGQTNTEALF,TGTGCCAGCATTTCGGGGCAGACGAACACTGAAGCTCTCTTT
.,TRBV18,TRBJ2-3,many,CASSDGDTQYF,TGTGCCAGCTCAGACGGAGATACGCAGTATTTT
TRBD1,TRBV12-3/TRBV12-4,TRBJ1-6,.,CASRLGQGANSPLHF,TGTGCCAGCAGACTAGGACAGGGGGCAAATTCACCCCTCCACTTT
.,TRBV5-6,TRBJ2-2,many,CASSLTAGTLDTGELFF,TGTGCCAGCAGCTTGACGGCCGGGACACTAGACACCGGGGAGCTGTTTTTT
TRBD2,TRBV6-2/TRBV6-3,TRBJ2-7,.,CPISPKTSGSYYEQYF,TGTCCCATCAGCCCTAAGACTAGCGGGAGTTACTACGAGCAGTACTTT
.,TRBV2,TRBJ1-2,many,CASSEGRGTNGYTF,TGTGCCAGCAGTGAAGGCAGGGGAACAAATGGCTACACCTTC
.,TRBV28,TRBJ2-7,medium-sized,CASTLNYEQYF,TGTGCCAGCACCCTCAACTACGAGCAGTACTTC
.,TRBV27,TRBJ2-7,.,CASRNRFTYEQYF,TGTGCCAGCAGAAACAGGTTCACCTACGAGCAGTACTTC
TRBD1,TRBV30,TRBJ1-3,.,CAWRAGGNGNTIYF,TGTGCCTGGAGGGCAGGGGGCAATGGAAACACCATATATTTT
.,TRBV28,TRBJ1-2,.,CASTNGGWVEYGYTF,TGTGCCAGTACCAACGGGGGGTGGGTAGAGTATGGCTACACCTTC
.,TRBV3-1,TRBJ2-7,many,CASSTGPWGPYEQYF,TGTGCCAGCAGCACCGGGCCGTGGGGCCCCTACGAGCAGTACTTC
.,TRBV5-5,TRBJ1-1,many,CASSRSGQSNTEALF,TGTGCCAGCAGCCGATCAGGACAGTCAAACACTGAAGCTCTCTTT
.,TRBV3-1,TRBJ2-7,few,CASSQNPGSYEQYF,TGTGCCAGCAGCCAAAACCCCGGGTCCTACGAGCAGTACTTC
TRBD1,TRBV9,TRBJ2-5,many,CASSVGIGDRYQETQYF,TGTGCCAGCAGCGTAGGGATCGGGGACAGGTACCAAGAGACCCAGTACTTC
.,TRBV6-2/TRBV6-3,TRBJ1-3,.,CASKNPDGSGNTIYF,TGTGCCAGCAAAAACCCTGACGGCTCTGGAAACACCATATATTTT
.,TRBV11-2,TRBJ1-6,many,CASSLELRLPLHF,TGTGCCAGCAGCTTAGAGCTGCGATTACCCCTCCACTTT
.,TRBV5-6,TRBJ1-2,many,CASSFHYGYTF,TGTGCCAGCAGCTTCCACTATGGCTACACCTTC
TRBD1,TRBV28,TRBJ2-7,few,CASSWGQAGEQYF,TGTGCCAGCAGTTGGGGACAGGCGGGAGAGCAGTACTTC
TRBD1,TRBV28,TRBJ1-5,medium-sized,CASSFLRGKQPQHF,TGTGCCAGCAGTTTCCTCAGGGGGAAGCAGCCCCAGCATTTT
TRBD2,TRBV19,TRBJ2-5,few,CASRSSGGDQENQYF,TGCGCCAGTCGTTCGAGCGGGGGGGACCAAGAGAACCAGTACTTC
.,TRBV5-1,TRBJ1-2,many,CASSSATGDGGYTF,TGCGCCAGCAGCTCGGCGACAGGCGACGGTGGCTACACCTTC
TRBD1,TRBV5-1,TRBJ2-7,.,CASSATGGSYEQYF,TGCGCCAGCAGCGCCACAGGGGGGTCCTACGAGCAGTACTTC
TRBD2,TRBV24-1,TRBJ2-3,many,CATSEGGGSDTQYF,TGTGCCACCAGTGAGGGGGGGGGGTCAGATACGCAGTATTTT
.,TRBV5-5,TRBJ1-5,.,CASSLHMDGRQPQHF,TGTGCCAGCAGCTTGCACATGGATGGCAGACAGCCCCAGCATTTT
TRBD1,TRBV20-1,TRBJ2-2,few,CSAIVRGRTGELFF,TGCAGTGCTATCGTGAGGGGGCGAACCGGGGAGCTGTTTTTT
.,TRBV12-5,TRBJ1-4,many,CASGLSPGPSDEKLFF,TGTGCTAGTGGTTTGAGTCCGGGGCCGAGCGATGAAAAACTGTTTTTT